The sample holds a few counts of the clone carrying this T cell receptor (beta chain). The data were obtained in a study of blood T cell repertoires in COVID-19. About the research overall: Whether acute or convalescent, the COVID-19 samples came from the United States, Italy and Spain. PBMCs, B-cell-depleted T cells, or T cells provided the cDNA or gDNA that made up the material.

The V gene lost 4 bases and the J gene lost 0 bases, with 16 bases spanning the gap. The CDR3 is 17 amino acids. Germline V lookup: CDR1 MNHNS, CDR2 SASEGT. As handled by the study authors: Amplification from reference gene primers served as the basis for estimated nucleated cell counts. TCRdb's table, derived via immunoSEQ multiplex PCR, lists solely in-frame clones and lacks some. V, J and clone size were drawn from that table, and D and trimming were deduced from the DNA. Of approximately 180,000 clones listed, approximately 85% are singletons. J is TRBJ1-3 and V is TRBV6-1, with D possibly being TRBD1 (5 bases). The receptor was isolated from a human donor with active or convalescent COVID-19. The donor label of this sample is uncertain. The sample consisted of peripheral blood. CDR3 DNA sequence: TGTGCCAGCAGTGGAGCCCCCAGGGTTGACTCTGGAAACACCATATATTTT. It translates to CASSGAPRVDSGNTIYF.